This record looks at one T cell receptor beta chain sequence and its context. Its antigen is not known. The entry originates in a study of OX40 agonist ivuxolimab in advanced cancers. Study-level background: Three individuals attained partial responses, comprising one hepatocellular carcinoma case and two cutaneous melanoma cases.

Individuals having autoimmune disease history or systemic immunosuppression were not enrolled. The study's findings and limits: In the 0.1 to 3.0 mg/kg range, CD4+ and CD8+ blood T cells had expanded clonally by week 6.

From germline, CDR1 is LNHDA and CDR2 SQIVND (reference sequence). V dropped 4 bases and J dropped 6; count of bases not matched to a gene: 5. CDR3 length: 13 residues. Profiled with immunoSEQ multiplex PCR; TCRdb holds only in-frame clones, not every one. The sample has some 62,000 clones; around four fifths are singletons. This specimen consisted of CD4+ or CD8+ T cells sorted from blood, obtained in a trial of the OX40 agonist ivuxolimab. The chain combines TRBV19 with TRBJ2-7; TRBD1 aligns across 8 bases. This receptor was obtained from an adult with an advanced solid tumor such as melanoma, head and neck, liver or kidney cancer. In DNA form, the CDR3 reads TGTGCCAGTAGTACCGGACAGGGTGTCGAGCAGTACTTC. Protein sequence: CASSTGQGVEQYF. Using reference TRBV19 and TRBJ2-7 for the parts outside the CDR3, the full variable domain is DGGITQSPKYLFRKEGQNVTLSCEQNLNHDAMYWYRQDPGQGLRLIYYSQIVNDFQKGDIAEGYSVSREKKESFPLTVTSAQKNPTAFYLCASSTGQGVEQYFGPGTRLTVT.